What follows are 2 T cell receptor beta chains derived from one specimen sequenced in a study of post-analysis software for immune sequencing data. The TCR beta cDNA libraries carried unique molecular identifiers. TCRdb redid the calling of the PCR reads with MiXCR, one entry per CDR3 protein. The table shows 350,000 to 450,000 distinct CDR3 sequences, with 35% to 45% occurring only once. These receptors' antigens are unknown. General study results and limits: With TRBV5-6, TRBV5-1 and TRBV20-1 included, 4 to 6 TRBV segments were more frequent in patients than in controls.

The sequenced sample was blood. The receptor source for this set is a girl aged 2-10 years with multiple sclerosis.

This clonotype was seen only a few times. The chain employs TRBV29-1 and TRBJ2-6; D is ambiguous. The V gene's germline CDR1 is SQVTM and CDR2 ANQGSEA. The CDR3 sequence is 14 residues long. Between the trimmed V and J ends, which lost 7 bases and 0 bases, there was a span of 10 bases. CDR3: CSGSTDSGANVLTF. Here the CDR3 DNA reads TGCAGCGGATCCACAGACTCTGGGGCCAACGTCCTGACTTTC. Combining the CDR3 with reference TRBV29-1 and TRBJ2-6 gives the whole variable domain SAVISQKPSRDICQRGTSLTIQCQVDSQVTMMFWYRQQPGQSLTLIATANQGSEATYESGFVIDKFPISRPNLTFSTLTVSNMSPEDSSIYLCSGSTDSGANVLTFGAGSRLTVL.

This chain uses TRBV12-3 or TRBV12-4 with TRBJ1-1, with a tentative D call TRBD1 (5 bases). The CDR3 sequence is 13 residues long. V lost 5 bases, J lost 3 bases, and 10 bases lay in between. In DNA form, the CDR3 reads TGTGCCAGCAGTCTACAGGTAGACACTGAAGCTTTCTTT. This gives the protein CASSLQVDTEAFF.